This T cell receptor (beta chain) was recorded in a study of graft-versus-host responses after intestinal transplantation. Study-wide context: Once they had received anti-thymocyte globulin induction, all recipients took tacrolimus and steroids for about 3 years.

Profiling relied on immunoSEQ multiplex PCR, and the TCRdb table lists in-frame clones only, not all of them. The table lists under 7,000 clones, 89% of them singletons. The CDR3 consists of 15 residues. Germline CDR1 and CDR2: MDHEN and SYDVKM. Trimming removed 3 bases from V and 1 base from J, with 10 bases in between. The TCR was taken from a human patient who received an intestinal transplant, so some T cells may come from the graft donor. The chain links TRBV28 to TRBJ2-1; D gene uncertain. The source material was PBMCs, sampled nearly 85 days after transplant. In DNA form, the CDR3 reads TGTGCCAGCAGTTTTAGGCCAGGTTCCTACAATGAGCAGTTCTTC. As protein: CASSFRPGSYNEQFF.